A single TCR beta chain is shown here with its context. This specimen belongs to a study of shared clonotypes between healthy human individuals. Naive CD8 isolation took CD45RO-negative cells positively selected for CCR7 and excluded terminally differentiated effector memory CD45RA+ cells. Produced via immunoSEQ multiplex PCR; TCRdb's table is partial and in-frame only. The sample records about 2 million clones, about 95% being singletons. This TCR was sampled from a man aged 18-30 years in good health. Sequencing used naive CD8+ T cells sorted from blood.

CDR3 bases: TGTGCCAGCAGCTCTGGATTCTACGAGCAGTACTTC. It yields the protein CASSSGFYEQYF. V usage is TRBV7-2 and J usage is TRBJ2-7; D is unresolved. Germline assignment: CDR1 SGHTA and CDR2 FQGNSA. The CDR3 sequence is 12 residues long. Between the trimmed V and J ends, which lost 4 bases and 3 bases, there was a span of 7 bases.